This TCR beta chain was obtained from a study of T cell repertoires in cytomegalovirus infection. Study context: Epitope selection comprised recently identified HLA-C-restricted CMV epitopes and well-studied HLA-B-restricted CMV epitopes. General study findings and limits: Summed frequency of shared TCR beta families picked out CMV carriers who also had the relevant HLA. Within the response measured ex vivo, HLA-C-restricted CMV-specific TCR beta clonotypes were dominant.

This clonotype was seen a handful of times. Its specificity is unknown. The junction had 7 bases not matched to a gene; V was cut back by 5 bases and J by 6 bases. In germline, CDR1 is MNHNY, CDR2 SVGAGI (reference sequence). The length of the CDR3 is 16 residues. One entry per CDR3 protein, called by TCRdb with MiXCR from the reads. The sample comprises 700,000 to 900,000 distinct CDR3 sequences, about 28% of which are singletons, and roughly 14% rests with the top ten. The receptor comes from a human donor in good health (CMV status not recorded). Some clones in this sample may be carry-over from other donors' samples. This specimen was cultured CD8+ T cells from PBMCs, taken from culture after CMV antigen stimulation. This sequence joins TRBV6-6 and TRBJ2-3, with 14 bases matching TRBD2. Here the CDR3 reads CASSRTSGGSPDTQYF. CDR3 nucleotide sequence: TGTGCCAGCAGTAGGACTAGCGGGGGGAGTCCCGATACGCAGTATTTT.